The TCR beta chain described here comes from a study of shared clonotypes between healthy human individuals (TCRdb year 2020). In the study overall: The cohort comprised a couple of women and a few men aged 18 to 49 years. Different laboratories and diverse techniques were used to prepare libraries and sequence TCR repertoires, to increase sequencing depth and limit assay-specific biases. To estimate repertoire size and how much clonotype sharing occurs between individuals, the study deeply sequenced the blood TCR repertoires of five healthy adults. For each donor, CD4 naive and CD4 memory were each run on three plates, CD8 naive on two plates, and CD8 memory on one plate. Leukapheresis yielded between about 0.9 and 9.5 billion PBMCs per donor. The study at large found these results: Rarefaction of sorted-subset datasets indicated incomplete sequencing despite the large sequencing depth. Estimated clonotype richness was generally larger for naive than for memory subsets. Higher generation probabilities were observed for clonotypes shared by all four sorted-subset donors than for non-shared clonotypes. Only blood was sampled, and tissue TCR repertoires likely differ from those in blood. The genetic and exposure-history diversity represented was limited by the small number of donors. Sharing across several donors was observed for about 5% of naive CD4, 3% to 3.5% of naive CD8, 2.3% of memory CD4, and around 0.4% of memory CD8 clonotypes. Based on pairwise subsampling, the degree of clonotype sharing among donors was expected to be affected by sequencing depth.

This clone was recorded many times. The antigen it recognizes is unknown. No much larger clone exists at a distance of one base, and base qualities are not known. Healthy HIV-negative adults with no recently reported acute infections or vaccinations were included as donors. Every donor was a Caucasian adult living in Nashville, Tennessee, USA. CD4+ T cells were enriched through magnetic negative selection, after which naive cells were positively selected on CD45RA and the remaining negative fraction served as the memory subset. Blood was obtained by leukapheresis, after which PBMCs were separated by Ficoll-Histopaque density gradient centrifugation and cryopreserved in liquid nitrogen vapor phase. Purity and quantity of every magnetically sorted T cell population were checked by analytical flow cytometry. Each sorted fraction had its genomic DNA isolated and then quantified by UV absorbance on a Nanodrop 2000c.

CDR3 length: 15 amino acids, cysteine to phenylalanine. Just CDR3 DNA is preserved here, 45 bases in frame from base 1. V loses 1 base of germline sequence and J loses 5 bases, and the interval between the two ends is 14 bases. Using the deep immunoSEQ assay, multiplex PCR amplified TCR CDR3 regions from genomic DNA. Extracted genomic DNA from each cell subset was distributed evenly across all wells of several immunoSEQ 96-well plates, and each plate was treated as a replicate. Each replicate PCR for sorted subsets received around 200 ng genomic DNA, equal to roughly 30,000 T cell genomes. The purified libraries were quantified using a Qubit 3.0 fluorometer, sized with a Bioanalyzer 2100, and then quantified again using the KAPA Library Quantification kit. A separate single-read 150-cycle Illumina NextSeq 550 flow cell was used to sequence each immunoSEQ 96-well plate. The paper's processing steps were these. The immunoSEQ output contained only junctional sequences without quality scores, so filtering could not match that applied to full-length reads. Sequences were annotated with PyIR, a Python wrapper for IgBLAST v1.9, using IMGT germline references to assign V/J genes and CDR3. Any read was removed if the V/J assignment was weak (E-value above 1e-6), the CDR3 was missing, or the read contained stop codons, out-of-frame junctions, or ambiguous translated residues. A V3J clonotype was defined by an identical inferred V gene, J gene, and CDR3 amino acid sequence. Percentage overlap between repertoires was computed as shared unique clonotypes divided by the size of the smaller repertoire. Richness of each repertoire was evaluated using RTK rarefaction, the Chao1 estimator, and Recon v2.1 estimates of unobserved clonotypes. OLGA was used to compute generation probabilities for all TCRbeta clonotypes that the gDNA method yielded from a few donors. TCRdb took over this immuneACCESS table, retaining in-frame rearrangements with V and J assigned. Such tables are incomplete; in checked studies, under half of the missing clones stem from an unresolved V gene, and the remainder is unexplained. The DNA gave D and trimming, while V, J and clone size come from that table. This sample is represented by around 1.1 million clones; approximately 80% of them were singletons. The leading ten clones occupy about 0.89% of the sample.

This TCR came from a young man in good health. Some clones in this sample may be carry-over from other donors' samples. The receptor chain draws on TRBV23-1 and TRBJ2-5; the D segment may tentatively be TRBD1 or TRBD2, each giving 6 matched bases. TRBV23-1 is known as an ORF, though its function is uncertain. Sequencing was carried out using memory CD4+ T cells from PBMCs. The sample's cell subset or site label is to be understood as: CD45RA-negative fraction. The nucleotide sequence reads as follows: TGCGCCAGCAGTCAATGCAGACGGGGGCGGGAGACCCAGTACTTC. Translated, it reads CASSQCRRGRETQYF.